The T cell receptor (beta chain) under discussion was sequenced for a study of shared clonotypes between healthy human individuals. Regarding this clone: Antigen: not known.

Here immunoSEQ multiplex PCR was the method, and the copy in TCRdb shows in-frame clones only, minus some. The top ten clones hold approximately 0.12% of a sample with around 620,000 clones, approximately 95% of them seen once. Terminally differentiated effector memory CD45RA+ cells were excluded from the naive CD8 cells, which were CD45RO-negative and positively selected for CCR7. Germline lookup yields CDR1 MNHNS and CDR2 SASEGT. V dropped 4 bases and J dropped 3; count of bases not matched to a gene: 4. The CDR3 runs 16 residues. Broader study findings: Despite large depth, sorted-subset datasets appeared incompletely sequenced. When naive CD4 clonotypes were compared across several donors, around 5% were shared. Deeper or shallower sequencing was expected to change how clonotypes are shared among donors.

The receptor was derived from a woman in her 30s in good health. The genes are TRBV6-1 and TRBJ2-1, with TRBD2 identical over 12 bases. Sequenced sample: naive CD8+ T cells sorted from blood. The chain's CDR3 is CASSAWTSGVYNEQFF. Here the CDR3 DNA reads TGTGCCAGCAGTGCGTGGACTAGCGGGGTCTACAATGAGCAGTTCTTC.